This TCR beta chain was recovered during a study of breast tumors, draining lymph nodes, adjacent tissues. Study results and limitations: Luminal-like breast cancer showed significantly greater tumor-nontumor repertoire similarity than basal-like breast cancer did. Data fit most tumor T cells coming from lymph node, expanding in tumor. Data only fit, rather than demonstrated, lymph node origin of most tumor T cells. Compared with lymph nodes, tumors were less diverse; compared with nontumor tissue, more.

This clonotype was seen just once. No antigen is known for it. A read error may explain this, as a much larger clone is one base away. Axillary draining lymph nodes of breast cancer patients supplied the node samples. TCRdb re-derived calls from the multiplex PCR reads in MiXCR, one entry per CDR3 protein. The data show under 150,000 distinct CDR3 sequences, approximately 20% seen once. Sequences were obtained from axillary lymph node tissue. The receptor comes from a female donor with breast cancer. Some clones in this sample may be carry-over from other donors' samples.

The DNA for the CDR3 is TGTGCCAGCAGCCTCCGCGCTATTGAGCAGTTCTTC. Its translation: CASSLRAIEQFF. The rearrangement links TRBV5-4 to TRBJ2-1, with unresolved D. V was shortened by 4 bases and J by 9 bases, with 11 bases between the two germline ends. CDR1 SGHNT and CDR2 YYREEE come from the germline V gene (reference sequence). The CDR3 extends over 12 amino acids.